Following are 23 T cell receptor beta chains from one sample sequenced in a study of human T cells and chemical hapten exposure. Each CDR3 protein is one row after TCRdb ran MiXCR on the RACE reads. The data show some 91,000 distinct CDR3 sequences, around 11% seen once. The time point here: patch test 1, 2 weeks after DPC sensitization. The treatment here: therapeutic diphenylcyclopropenone sensitization with weekly scalp DPC. The sequences come from whole blood, collected in connection with sensitization to the hapten diphenylcyclopropenone (DPC). These receptors were obtained from a woman in her thirties or forties with alopecia areata. Some clones in this sample may be carry-over from other donors' samples.

This clonotype was picked up many times. The chain carries TRBV6-2 or TRBV6-3 and TRBJ2-1; TRBD2 agrees at 11 bases. The CDR3 sequence is 16 residues long. The V and J ends lost 6 bases and 8 bases, in that order; junction bases with no gene match: 12. Per the germline V gene, CDR1 is MNHEY and CDR2 is SVGEGT. The CDR3, as DNA: TGTGCCAGCAGCCCCGACACTAGCGGGAGATTCGATGAGCAGTTCTTC. Translating gives CASSPDTSGRFDEQFF.

The rearrangement uses TRBV29-1 and TRBJ1-1; D not resolved. This CDR3 is 12 amino acids long. In germline, CDR1 is SQVTM, CDR2 ANQGSEA. The V gene lost 8 bases and the J gene lost 0 bases, with 10 bases spanning the gap. This chain's CDR3 is CSHRTVNTEAFF. CDR3 nucleotide sequence: TGCAGCCACCGGACGGTGAACACTGAAGCTTTCTTT.

This clonotype was observed a few times. The V call is TRBV5-6, the J call TRBJ2-5; D not resolved. The CDR3 is 14 amino acids. Germline CDR1 SGHDT, CDR2 YYEEEE. V lost 4 bases and J lost 0, with 10 bases in between. The CDR3 region is CASSRFTYQETQYF. The CDR3 coding sequence is TGTGCCAGCAGCCGGTTTACGTACCAAGAGACCCAGTACTTC.

There are many counts of this clonotype. The rearrangement uses TRBV12-3 or TRBV12-4 and TRBJ1-1, with 10 bases matching TRBD1. V was pared by 6 bases and J by 5 bases, with 9 bases of the junction left unmatched. This CDR3 is built from 15 residues. CDR3 loop: CASSRRDRGETEAFF. The CDR3 DNA reads TGTGCCAGCAGCCGCAGGGACAGGGGAGAAACTGAAGCTTTCTTT.

This clonotype showed up many times. CDR3 sequence: CSVAGTGEQYF. Here the CDR3 DNA reads TGCAGCGTTGCGGGAACGGGCGAGCAGTACTTC. V is TRBV29-1 and J is TRBJ2-7; weak D call: TRBD2 (5 bases). This CDR3 is 11 amino acids long. Trimming took off 4 bases at V and 6 bases at J, with 10 bases between the two ends. Germline CDR1 is SQVTM and CDR2 is ANQGSEA.

Points on this clonotype: The junction departs from the called germline gene at one end, perhaps through a read error. This rearrangement joins TRBV7-6 to TRBJ2-7; D not resolved. The CDR3 is 14 amino acids. Germline-derived CDR1 and CDR2 are SGHVS and FNYEAQ. CDR3 loop: CASSEADGSYEHYF. CDR3 coding DNA: TGTGCCAGCAGCGAGGCGGACGGCTCCTACGAGCATTACTTC.

This clonotype has at least ten counts. The V gene is TRBV30, the J gene TRBJ2-3, with 7 bases that match TRBD2. The germline V gene encodes CDR1 GTSNPN and CDR2 SVGIG (reference sequence). The CDR3 is made up of 16 amino acids. The junction had 9 bases not matched to a gene; V was cut back by 1 base and J by 2 bases. CDR3 residues: CAWSGRWEGLTDTQYF. The CDR3 region has the DNA TGTGCCTGGAGTGGGCGTTGGGAGGGCCTCACAGATACGCAGTATTTT.

This clonotype turned up a few times. The CDR3 nucleotides read TGTGCCAGCAGCTTGACGGGGACTGACGAGCAGTACTTC. Its protein is CASSLTGTDEQYF. The J gene is TRBJ2-7, the V gene TRBV5-8; TRBD2 is a possible D gene (6 bases). This CDR3 region has 13 residues. V was cut by 1 base and J by 5 bases, with 10 bases left in between. Germline CDR1 and CDR2: SGHTS and YDEGEE.

The genes are TRBV6-6 and TRBJ1-1; 12 positions match TRBD1. The CDR3 has 15 amino acids. The V gene's germline CDR1 is MNHNY and CDR2 SVGAGI (reference sequence). V was pared by 6 bases and J by 5 bases, with 7 bases of the junction left unmatched. The CDR3 loop is CASRPGQGANTEAFF. The CDR3 nucleotides are TGTGCCAGCAGGCCGGGACAGGGGGCAAATACTGAAGCTTTCTTT.

The V and J genes are TRBV5-5 and TRBJ1-1; D is possibly TRBD1 (6 bases). V dropped 0 bases and J dropped 11 bases, with 11 bases sitting between them. Germline-derived CDR1 and CDR2 are SGHKS and YYEKEE (reference sequence). The CDR3 length is 12 residues. As DNA, the CDR3 is TGTGCCAGCAGCTTGGAGCAGGGGACGGCTTTCTTT. Its translation is CASSLEQGTAFF.

This clonotype was detected many times. The chain is built from TRBV6-5 and TRBJ1-2; 9 bases line up with TRBD1. Germline CDR1 and CDR2: MNHEY and SVGAGI. CDR3 length equals 13 residues. V lost 6 bases to trimming and J lost 4 bases; unmatched junction nucleotides: 3. The CDR3 DNA is TGTGCCAGCAGCCAGGACAGGGGCTATGGCTACACCTTC. It specifies CASSQDRGYGYTF.

V and J are TRBV6-5 and TRBJ2-7; 8 nucleotides match TRBD1. Germline CDR1 reads MNHEY; CDR2 reads SVGAGI. V shed 2 bases, J shed 6 bases, and the junction held 3 bases outside the gene matches. The CDR3 length is 13 residues. The CDR3 DNA reads as TGTGCCAGCAGTTACCTCGACAGGGGCGAGCAGTACTTC. Translated: CASSYLDRGEQYF.

The chain joins TRBV20-1 to TRBJ2-1; D is undetermined. Per the germline V gene, CDR1 is DFQATT and CDR2 is SNEGSKA (reference sequence). This CDR3 spans 10 amino acids. Trimming removed 2 bases at V and 7 bases at J, with 3 bases between. CDR3 sequence: CSARWNEQFF. In nucleotides, the CDR3 is TGCAGTGCTAGATGGAATGAGCAGTTCTTC.

The chain uses TRBV6-5 and TRBJ1-3; D perhaps matches TRBD1 (5 bases). Trimming pared 6 bases from V and 0 bases from J, leaving 21 bases between. Germline CDR1 reads MNHEY; CDR2 reads SVGAGI. This CDR3 spans 18 amino acids. The CDR3, as DNA: TGTGCCAGCAGACTAACCGGGACGGCTATTAGCTCTGGAAACACCATATATTTT. This translates into CASRLTGTAISSGNTIYF.

This sequence joins TRBV28 and TRBJ2-6; D remains unclear. V was shortened by 6 bases and J by 0 bases, with 9 bases between the two germline ends. There are 15 residues in the CDR3. The germline V gene encodes CDR1 MDHEN and CDR2 SYDVKM. The CDR3 sequence is CASSSLSSGANVLTF. CDR3 DNA: TGTGCCAGCAGCTCGCTAAGCTCTGGGGCCAACGTCCTGACTTTC.

The chain carries TRBV30 and TRBJ2-1; 8 bases agree with TRBD2. This CDR3 has 15 residues. V shed 3 bases, J shed 6 bases, and the junction held 10 bases outside the gene matches. CDR1 GTSNPN and CDR2 SVGIG come from the germline V gene (reference sequence). The CDR3 sequence is CAWRTLNGRGNEQFF. CDR3 DNA: TGTGCCTGGAGGACCCTTAACGGGAGGGGCAATGAGCAGTTCTTC.

In its sample, this clonotype was seen many times. The chain employs TRBV6-6 and TRBJ2-5; no clear D. The V gene's germline CDR1 is MNHNY and CDR2 SVGAGI (reference sequence). The V and J ends lost 6 bases and 5 bases respectively, with 7 bases between them. The CDR3 contains 11 residues. The CDR3 sequence: CASRKGETQYF. The CDR3 bases are TGTGCCAGCAGGAAAGGGGAGACCCAGTACTTC.

This clonotype was seen a handful of times. V gene TRBV7-6 combines with J gene TRBJ2-5; unclear D gene. Germline lookup yields CDR1 SGHVS and CDR2 FNYEAQ. V was clipped by 5 bases and J by 1 base, with 8 bases between them. This CDR3 region has 13 residues. The DNA for the CDR3 is TGTGCCAGCAGCAGGTCTCTCCAAGAGACCCAGTACTTC. It translates to CASSRSLQETQYF. Complete variable domain (other parts from reference TRBV7-6 and TRBJ2-5): GAGVSQSPRYKVTKRGQDVALRCDPISGHVSLYWYRQALGQGPEFLTYFNYEAQQDKSGLPNDRFSAERPEGSISTLTIQRTEQRDSAMYRCASSRSLQETQYFGPGTRLLVL.

The V and J genes are TRBV19 and TRBJ2-3; D is unresolved. The CDR3 totals 15 residues. The V gene's germline CDR1 is LNHDA and CDR2 SQIVND (reference sequence). V shed 0 bases and J shed 0 bases, with 7 bases lying between them. CDR3 coding DNA: TGTGCCAGTAGTATAGATCCGGCTAGCACAGATACGCAGTATTTT. It specifies CASSIDPASTDTQYF.

This clonotype was detected a few times. The chain recombines TRBV7-9 with TRBJ2-2, with D perhaps assigned TRBD1 or TRBD2 (5 bases each). The CDR3 sequence is 15 residues long. The V end lost 3 bases, the J end lost 0 bases, and 8 bases lay between the germline ends. The germline gives CDR1 SEHNR, CDR2 FQNEAQ (reference sequence). The CDR3, as DNA: TGTGCCAGCAGCTTGAGGGGTGCGAACACCGGGGAGCTGTTTTTT. Translating it yields CASSLRGANTGELFF.

This clonotype was detected ten times or more. The CDR3, as DNA: TGCAGTGCTAGAGATCTAGGGGTCGGGGGAGAGACCCAGTACTTC. Translating gives CSARDLGVGGETQYF. The chain employs TRBV20-1 and TRBJ2-5, with D perhaps TRBD2 (6 bases). Trimming took off 0 bases at V and 4 bases at J, with 15 bases between the two ends. Germline CDR1 and CDR2: DFQATT and SNEGSKA (reference sequence). This CDR3 is built from 15 residues.

This clonotype came up many times. J is TRBJ2-3 and V is TRBV7-2; 10 positions agree with TRBD2. V shed 6 bases and J 4 bases; nucleotides not matched to a gene: 10. The CDR3 consists of 16 residues. Germline values: CDR1 SGHTA, CDR2 FQGNSA. CDR3 protein: CASRRTSGIAADTQYF. The CDR3 region has the DNA TGTGCCAGCAGAAGAACTAGCGGGATAGCGGCAGATACGCAGTATTTT.

CDR3 loop: CASSYLAPTYEQYF. CDR3 sequence (DNA): TGTGCCAGCAGTTACCTAGCGCCTACCTACGAGCAGTACTTC. V is TRBV6-2 or TRBV6-3 and J is TRBJ2-7, with D possibly matching TRBD2 (6 bases). In germline, CDR1 is MNHEY, CDR2 SVGEGT. The CDR3 extends over 14 amino acids. V was clipped by 2 bases and J by 2 bases, with 10 bases between them.